The 19 T cell receptor beta chains given below trace back to one sample, sequenced in a study of T cell responses to AZD1222 COVID-19 vaccine. The table came from immunoSEQ multiplex PCR; TCRdb's copy has only in-frame clones and leaves some out. The sample contains 150,000 to 200,000 clones, roughly 94% of which appear only once. The specimen comprised peripheral blood, sampled 28 days after the second AZD1222 dose. The receptor source for this set is an adult who received the AZD1222 COVID-19 vaccine.

Points on this clone: One end of the junction does not line up with germline, which may come from a read error. V and J are TRBV29-1 and TRBJ1-2; 7 bases fit TRBD1. The CDR3 has 8 amino acids. Germline-derived CDR1 and CDR2 are SQVTM and ANQGSEA. CDR3 nucleotides: TGCAGCGTTGAAACAGGGGACTTC. Translation gives CSVETGDF. The full variable domain, completed using reference TRBV29-1 and TRBJ1-2, is SAVISQKPSRDICQRGTSLTIQCQVDSQVTMMFWYRQQPGQSLTLIATANQGSEATYESGFVIDKFPISRPNLTFSTLTVSNMSPEDSSIYLCSVETGDFGSGTRLTVV.

The chain combines TRBV6-5 with TRBJ2-1; 7 nucleotides line up with TRBD1. CDR1 MNHEY and CDR2 SVGAGI come from the germline V gene. The V gene end was trimmed by 8 bases and the J gene end by 8 bases; junction bases not matched to a gene: 15. The CDR3 covers 15 residues. The CDR3 nucleotides are TGTGCCAGCGAAGGACAGCCAGGGGGAAACGATGAGCAGTTCTTC. It translates to CASEGQPGGNDEQFF.

The chain has TRBV3-1 (or the pseudogene TRBV3-2) and TRBJ1-6; maybe TRBD1 (5 bases). V dropped 0 bases and J dropped 8 bases, with 8 bases sitting between them. Germline CDR1 is LGHDT and CDR2 is YNNKEL (reference sequence). This CDR3 comprises 14 residues. CDR3 residues: CASSQDGGDSPLHF. The CDR3 DNA is TGTGCCAGCAGCCAAGACGGGGGGGATTCACCCCTCCACTTT.

The chain joins TRBV10-3 to TRBJ2-7; tentatively, D is TRBD1 (6 bases). This CDR3 region has 15 residues. Trimming cost V 3 bases and J 0 bases, with 12 bases left between them. Germline V lookup: CDR1 ENHRY, CDR2 SYGVKD. DNA for the CDR3: TGTGCCATCAGTGATCGGACAGACGGCTCCTACGAGCAGTACTTC. Its protein product is CAISDRTDGSYEQYF.

Remarks on this clone: Other DNA variants within this sample encode the same CDR3. The genes are TRBV6-5 and TRBJ1-1; D is unclear. Germline V gene sequence: CDR1 MNHEY, CDR2 SVGAGI. The CDR3 has 11 amino acids. V lost 5 bases and J 1 base, leaving 2 bases between the germline ends. The CDR3: CASSRNTEAFF. The CDR3 coding sequence is TGTGCCAGCAGTCGGAACACTGAAGCTTTCTTT.

This clone was observed once. V and J are TRBV7-8 and TRBJ1-3, with a possible D match to TRBD1 (5 bases). The germline gives CDR1 SGHVS, CDR2 FQNEAQ. The CDR3 is 14 amino acids. Between the trimmed V and J ends, which lost 5 bases and 4 bases, there was a span of 12 bases. The CDR3 protein is CASSLQQVGNTIYF. The CDR3 nucleotides read TGTGCCAGCAGCCTCCAACAGGTGGGAAACACCATATATTTT.

The V call is TRBV7-3, the J call TRBJ1-4; D is unresolved. There are 14 residues in the CDR3. Trimming cost V 5 bases and J 8 bases, with 15 bases left between them. Per the germline V gene, CDR1 is SGHTA and CDR2 is FQGTGA. The CDR3 is CASSPGPQGEKLFF. The CDR3 DNA is TGTGCCAGCAGCCCGGGCCCACAAGGCGAAAAACTGTTTTTT.

The chain couples TRBV2 to TRBJ1-3; the match to TRBD1 covers 7 bases. Germline-derived CDR1 and CDR2 are SNHLY and FYNNEI. The CDR3 has 12 amino acids. After removal of 9 bases from V and 4 bases from J, the junction contained 3 bases not matched to a gene. As DNA, the CDR3 is TGTGCCAGACGGACAGGCGGAAACACCATATATTTT. Translation: CARRTGGNTIYF.

CDR3 DNA: TGTGCCAGCAGATTAACGGGACAGCCTAATGAAAAACTGTTTTTT. As protein: CASRLTGQPNEKLFF. V and J are TRBV5-8 and TRBJ1-4; TRBD1 matches at 7 bases. Germline V gives CDR1 SGHTS, CDR2 YDEGEE. The CDR3 consists of 15 residues. The junction had 7 bases not matched to a gene; V was cut back by 5 bases and J by 3 bases. Variable domain in full (rest from reference TRBV5-8 and TRBJ1-4): EAGVTQSPTHLIKTRGQQATLRCSPISGHTSVYWYQQALGLGLQFLLWYDEGEERNRGNFPPRFSGRQFPNYSSELNVNALELEDSALYLCASRLTGQPNEKLFFGSGTQLSVL.

This chain links TRBV3-1 (or the pseudogene TRBV3-2) with TRBJ2-5, with TRBD2 identical over 12 bases. Trimming at V came to 4 bases and at J to 5 bases, leaving 5 bases not matched to a gene. Germline values: CDR1 LGHDT, CDR2 YNNKEL (reference sequence). The CDR3 spans 15 residues. The CDR3 DNA follows: TGTGCCAGCAGCCCTAGCGGGGGGGCGTGGGAGACCCAGTACTTC. Protein product: CASSPSGGAWETQYF.

This clone occurred once. V is TRBV5-1 and J is TRBJ2-2; D not resolved. The CDR3 is made up of 14 amino acids. V gave up 1 base and J gave up 4 bases, with 8 bases separating them. Germline CDR1 reads SGHRS; CDR2 reads YFSETQ. The CDR3 loop is CASSLSVSTGELFF. In DNA form, the CDR3 reads TGCGCCAGCAGCTTGTCGGTCAGCACCGGGGAGCTGTTTTTT.

The chain combines TRBV10-2 with TRBJ1-3; weak D call: TRBD1 (5 bases). CDR1 is WSHSY and CDR2 is SAAADI in the germline V gene. V was shortened by 7 bases and J by 7 bases, with 14 bases between the two germline ends. This CDR3 is built from 13 residues. The CDR3 coding sequence is TGCGCCAGCACGTTACAGGTTGATAACACCATATATTTT. Translation gives CASTLQVDNTIYF.

The V call is TRBV9, the J call TRBJ2-7, with TRBD1 matching over 9 bases. V trimming: 0 bases; J trimming: 1 base; junction bases outside the gene matches: 5. The CDR3 length is 16 residues. Germline CDR1 SGDLS, CDR2 YYNGEE. CDR3 loop: CASSVDPGQGSYEQYF. The CDR3 DNA reads as TGTGCCAGCAGCGTAGACCCCGGACAGGGGTCCTACGAGCAGTACTTC.

V is TRBV21-1 and J is TRBJ2-5; the table's D call TRBD1 went unverified against the DNA. TRBV21-1 is listed as a pseudogene. CDR3 length: 18 amino acids. CDR3 loop: CASSKANLDRGGQETQYF. DNA of the CDR3: TGTGCCAGCAGCAAAGCGAACCTTGACAGGGGGGGCCAAGAGACCCAGTACTTC.

The chain couples TRBV3-1 (or the pseudogene TRBV3-2) to TRBJ2-3, with 7 bases aligning to TRBD2. The V gene's germline CDR1 is LGHDT and CDR2 YNNKEL (reference sequence). Trimming took 0 bases from V and 2 from J; bases not matched to a gene: 5. The CDR3 runs 16 residues. CDR3 sequence: CASSQDGLVPTDTQYF. The CDR3 nucleotides read TGTGCCAGCAGCCAAGACGGACTAGTTCCCACAGATACGCAGTATTTT.

The V and J genes are TRBV6-6 and TRBJ1-1; D uncertain. Between the trimmed V and J ends, which lost 0 bases and 3 bases, there was a span of 8 bases. This CDR3 has 14 amino acids. CDR1 and CDR2 from the germline V gene are MNHNY and SVGAGI (reference sequence). CDR3 DNA: TGTGCCAGCAGTTACTCCAACGGTTACACTGAAGCTTTCTTT. Encoded protein: CASSYSNGYTEAFF.

The V gene is TRBV11-3, the J gene TRBJ2-7; TRBD1 is a possible D gene (5 bases). Trimming removed 0 bases at V and 0 bases at J, with 12 bases between. CDR1 is SGHNT and CDR2 is YENEEA in the germline V gene. The CDR3 sequence is 16 residues long. CDR3 protein: CASSLEGPDNSYEQYF. DNA of the CDR3: TGTGCCAGCAGCTTAGAGGGCCCGGACAACTCCTACGAGCAGTACTTC.

V usage is TRBV7-9 and J usage is TRBJ1-2; D uncertain. CDR1 is SEHNR, CDR2 FQNEAQ, per germline (reference sequence). This CDR3 comprises 14 residues. Trimming shortened V by 5 bases and J by 0 bases, and 10 bases separated the two germline ends. CDR3 sequence (DNA): TGTGCCAGCAGCCTCGTCCCTGCTAACTATGGCTACACCTTC. Amino acid sequence: CASSLVPANYGYTF.

J is TRBJ2-7 and V is TRBV7-9; no reliable D call. The ends were cut back, 2 bases at V and 4 bases at J, with 9 bases in the middle. CDR3 length: 13 amino acids. The germline gives CDR1 SEHNR, CDR2 FQNEAQ (reference sequence). This chain's CDR3 is CASSLTGRYEQYF. In DNA, the CDR3 is TGTGCCAGCAGCTTAACCGGAAGATACGAGCAGTACTTC.